This record concerns one T cell receptor (beta chain) sequence. The record originates from a study of blood T cell repertoires in COVID-19. The data were produced by immunoSEQ multiplex PCR, yet TCRdb's version contains in-frame clones alone and is incomplete. The table includes some 110,000 clones, around 78% detected once. The sequence came from a man aged 25-40 years with acute or convalescent COVID-19. Sample: peripheral blood.

CDR3 residues: CASSIGQGLSVKEKLFF. CDR3 bases: TGCGCCAGCAGCATAGGACAGGGGCTGAGTGTAAAGGAAAAACTGTTTTTT. This rearrangement joins TRBV5-1 to TRBJ1-4, with TRBD1 identical over 9 bases. The junction had 15 bases not matched to a gene; V was cut back by 4 bases and J by 8 bases. Germline V lookup: CDR1 SGHRS, CDR2 YFSETQ. CDR3 length: 17 residues.